Listed here are 10 T cell receptor beta chains from one sample, sequenced in a study of T cell changes during pregnancy in multiple sclerosis. The repertoire was sequenced with immunoSEQ multiplex PCR; TCRdb's copy has only in-frame clones and lacks some. Altogether some 64,000 clones are present, 92% being singletons, with the ten largest covering more than 1.1%. The sequencing used peripheral blood, collected after pregnancy. These receptors came from a female donor with multiple sclerosis, enrolled in a pregnancy study.

The count of this clone is one. This chain uses TRBV5-1 with TRBJ2-1; 11 bases line up with TRBD2. The CDR3 totals 15 residues. After removal of 5 bases from V and 7 bases from J, the junction contained 8 bases not matched to a gene. In germline, CDR1 is SGHRS, CDR2 YFSETQ. CDR3 sequence reads: CASSLLAGGLNEQFF. CDR3 nucleotides: TGCGCCAGCAGTCTCTTAGCGGGAGGGCTTAATGAGCAGTTCTTC.

This chain uses TRBV29-1 with TRBJ2-6; D is undetermined. V lost 0 bases, J lost 1 base, and 7 bases lay in between. Per germline, CDR1 SQVTM and CDR2 ANQGSEA. This CDR3 region has 15 residues. The CDR3 region is CSVEDNGSGANVLTF. CDR3 DNA sequence: TGCAGCGTTGAAGATAACGGGTCTGGGGCCAACGTCCTGACTTTC.

The rearrangement joins TRBV5-5 to TRBJ1-1, with 9 nucleotides matching TRBD1. Germline-derived CDR1 and CDR2 are SGHKS and YYEKEE (reference sequence). The CDR3 consists of 15 residues. The V segment lost 4 bases and the J segment 5 bases; nucleotides outside the gene matches: 9. This chain's CDR3 is CASSPTGGARTEAFF. CDR3 DNA sequence: TGTGCCAGCAGCCCAACAGGGGGCGCTAGGACTGAAGCTTTCTTT.

CDR3 protein: CASSELAGERDTQYF. The CDR3 bases are TGTGCCAGCAGTGAACTAGCGGGAGAGAGAGATACGCAGTATTTT. The chain couples TRBV2 to TRBJ2-3; TRBD2 matches 10 bases. The CDR3 length is 15 residues. The germline V gene has CDR1 SNHLY and CDR2 FYNNEI. V gave up 2 bases and J gave up 5 bases; unmatched junction bases: 4.

This chain connects TRBV4-2 to TRBJ2-7; D possibly corresponds to TRBD2 (7 bases). V was clipped by 1 base and J by 6 bases, with 22 bases between them. The CDR3 runs to 17 residues. Per germline, CDR1 LGHNA and CDR2 YNFKEQ. CDR3 loop: CASSQAKGEGWAGEQYF. DNA of the CDR3: TGTGCCAGCAGCCAAGCTAAGGGGGAGGGCTGGGCAGGCGAGCAGTACTTC.

The chain is built from TRBV4-1 and TRBJ1-2; tentatively, D is TRBD1 (6 bases). The CDR3 covers 16 residues. Per the germline V gene, CDR1 is MGHRA and CDR2 is YSYEKL. V lost 4 bases and J lost 5, with 20 bases in between. The CDR3 DNA is TGCGCCAGCAGCCCCCTTGAGTGGGGGCTTACGTATGGCTACACCTTC. This translates into CASSPLEWGLTYGYTF.

This chain joins TRBV10-3 and TRBJ1-1; a possible D gene is TRBD1 (6 bases). The CDR3 sequence is 15 residues long. Germline-derived CDR1 and CDR2 are ENHRY and SYGVKD. V lost 8 bases to trimming and J lost 1 base, with 17 bases between them. As DNA, the CDR3 is TGTGCCATCGGCTCCAAGGTAGGGGGGAACACTGAAGCTTTCTTT. Protein: CAIGSKVGGNTEAFF.

The chain is built from TRBV18 and TRBJ1-2; D is undetermined. The CDR3 runs 15 residues. Between the trimmed V and J ends, which lost 1 base and 2 bases, there was a span of 11 bases. Germline lookup yields CDR1 KGHSH and CDR2 LQKENI. In nucleotides, the CDR3 is TGTGCCAGCTCACCACGGGAGGTCCACAACTATGGCTACACCTTC. It yields the protein CASSPREVHNYGYTF.

V and J are TRBV6-4 and TRBJ2-7; 7 bases map to TRBD2. Germline assignment: CDR1 MRHNA and CDR2 SNTAGT. V trimming: 2 bases; J trimming: 6 bases; junction bases outside the gene matches: 10. The CDR3 has 15 residues. Here the CDR3 reads CASSDGGRALSEQYF. CDR3 nucleotides: TGTGCCAGCAGTGACGGGGGGAGGGCCCTTAGCGAGCAGTACTTC.

The genes are TRBV5-4 and TRBJ2-3, with a tentative D call TRBD2 (6 bases). Germline V gene data show CDR1 as SGHNT and CDR2 as YYREEE (reference sequence). V lost 5 bases and J lost 1, with 20 bases in between. The CDR3 is 17 amino acids. CDR3 residues: CASRKESGRWGTDTQYF. CDR3 DNA sequence: TGTGCCAGCAGAAAAGAAAGTGGGAGGTGGGGCACAGATACGCAGTATTTT.